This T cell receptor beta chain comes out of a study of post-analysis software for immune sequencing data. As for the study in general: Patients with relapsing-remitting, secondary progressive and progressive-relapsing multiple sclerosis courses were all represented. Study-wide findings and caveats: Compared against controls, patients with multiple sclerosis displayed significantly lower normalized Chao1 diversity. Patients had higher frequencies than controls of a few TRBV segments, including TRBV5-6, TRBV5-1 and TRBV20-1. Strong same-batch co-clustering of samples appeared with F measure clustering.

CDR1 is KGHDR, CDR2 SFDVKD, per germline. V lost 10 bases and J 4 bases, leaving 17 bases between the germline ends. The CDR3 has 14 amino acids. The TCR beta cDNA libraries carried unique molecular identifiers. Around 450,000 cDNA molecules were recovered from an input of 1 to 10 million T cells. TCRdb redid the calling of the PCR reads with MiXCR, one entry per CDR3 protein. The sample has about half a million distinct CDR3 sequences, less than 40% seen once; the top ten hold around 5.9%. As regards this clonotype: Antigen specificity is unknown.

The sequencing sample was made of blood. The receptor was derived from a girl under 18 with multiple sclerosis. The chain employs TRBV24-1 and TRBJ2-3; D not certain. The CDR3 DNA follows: TGTGCCACTTCCTCCGCTTCCTTATCAGATACGCAGTATTTT. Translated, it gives CATSSASLSDTQYF.